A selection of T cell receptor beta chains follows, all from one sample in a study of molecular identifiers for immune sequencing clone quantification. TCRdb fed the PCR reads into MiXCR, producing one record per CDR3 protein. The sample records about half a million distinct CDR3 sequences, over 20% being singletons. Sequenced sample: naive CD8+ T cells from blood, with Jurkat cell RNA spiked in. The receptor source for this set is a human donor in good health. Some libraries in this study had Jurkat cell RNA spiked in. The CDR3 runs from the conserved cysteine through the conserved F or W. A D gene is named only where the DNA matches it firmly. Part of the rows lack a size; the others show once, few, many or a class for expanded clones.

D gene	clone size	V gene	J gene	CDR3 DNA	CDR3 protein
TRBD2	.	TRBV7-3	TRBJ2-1	TGTGCCAGCAGGTGGGGGCTAGCGGGAGACAATGAGCAGTTCTTC	CASRWGLAGDNEQFF
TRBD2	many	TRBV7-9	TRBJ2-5	TGTGCCAGCAGCCGCGGACTAGAAGAGACCCAGTACTTC	CASSRGLEETQYF
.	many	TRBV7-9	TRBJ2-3	TGTGCCAGCAGCTTAGACACCACAGATACGCAGTATTTT	CASSLDTTDTQYF
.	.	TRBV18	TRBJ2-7	TGTGCCAGCCCACCATCCGGGGTCGAGCAGTACTTC	CASPPSGVEQYF
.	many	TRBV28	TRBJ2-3	TGTGCCAGCAGTTTATCTAGCGATTTAACAGATACGCAGTATTTT	CASSLSSDLTDTQYF
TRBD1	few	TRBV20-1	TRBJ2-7	TGCAGTGCTAGAGATGGGCAGGGGGCAAAAGAAGAGCAGTACTTC	CSARDGQGAKEEQYF
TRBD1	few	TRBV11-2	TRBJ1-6	TGTGCCAGCAGCTTAGAGGGGACTTGGACAGGGCAGAATTCACCCCTCCACTTT	CASSLEGTWTGQNSPLHF
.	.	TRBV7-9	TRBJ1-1	TGTGCCAGCAGCTTATATAGGCCTGGAATCATGAACACTGAAGCTTTCTTT	CASSLYRPGIMNTEAFF
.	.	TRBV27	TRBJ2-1	TGTGCCAGCAGTCGATCCCAGGGTACCCTCGGGGAGCAGTCCTTC	CASSRSQGTLGEQSF
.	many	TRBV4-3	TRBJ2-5	TGCGCCAGCAGCCAAGATCATGCCGGGGGTAGCGTCAGAGAGACCCAGTACTTC	CASSQDHAGGSVRETQYF
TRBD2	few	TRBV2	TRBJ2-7	TGTGCCAGCAGTGAAGCTCCGGGACTAGCATTCCTCTACGAGCAGTACTTC	CASSEAPGLAFLYEQYF
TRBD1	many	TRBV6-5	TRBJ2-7	TGTGCCAGCAGTTTCGACAGGGATTCCTACGAGCAGTACTTC	CASSFDRDSYEQYF
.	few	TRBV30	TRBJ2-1	TGTGCCTGGAGGGCAATAGACAATGAGCAGTTCTTC	CAWRAIDNEQFF
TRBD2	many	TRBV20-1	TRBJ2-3	TGCAGTGCCCCCGGACTAGCGGGCCTCACAGATACGCAGTATTTT	CSAPGLAGLTDTQYF
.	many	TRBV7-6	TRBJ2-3	TGTGCCAGCAGCCCGGCTAGGAGCACAGATACGCAGTATTTT	CASSPARSTDTQYF
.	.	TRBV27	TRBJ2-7	TGTGCCAGCAGTACCTACAGGGACTCCTACGAGCAGTACTTC	CASSTYRDSYEQYF
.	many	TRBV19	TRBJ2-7	TGTGCCAGTAGTATTGCGCCTAACTCCTACGAGCAGTACTTC	CASSIAPNSYEQYF
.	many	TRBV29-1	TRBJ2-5	TGCAGCGTTGATGGGTTAAATAGCTCCTTGTACCAAGAGACCCAGTACTTC	CSVDGLNSSLYQETQYF
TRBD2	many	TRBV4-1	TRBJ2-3	TGCGCCAGCAGCCCGGGACTAGCGGGGGGGTTAGATACGCAGTATTTT	CASSPGLAGGLDTQYF
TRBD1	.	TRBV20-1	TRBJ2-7	TGCAGTGCTATCCACCGGGACAGGATGCTCGAGCAGTACTTC	CSAIHRDRMLEQYF